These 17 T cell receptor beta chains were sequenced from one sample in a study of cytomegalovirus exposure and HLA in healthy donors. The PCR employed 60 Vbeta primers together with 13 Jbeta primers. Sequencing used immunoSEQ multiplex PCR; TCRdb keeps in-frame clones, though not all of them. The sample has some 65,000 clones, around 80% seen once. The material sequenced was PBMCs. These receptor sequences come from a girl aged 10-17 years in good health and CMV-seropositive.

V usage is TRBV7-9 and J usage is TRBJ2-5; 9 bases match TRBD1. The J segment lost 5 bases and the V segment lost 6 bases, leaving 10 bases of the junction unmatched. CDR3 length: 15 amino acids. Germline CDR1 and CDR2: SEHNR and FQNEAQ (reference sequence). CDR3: CASSTGGGGRETQYF. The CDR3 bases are TGTGCCAGCAGTACAGGGGGCGGGGGACGGGAGACCCAGTACTTC.

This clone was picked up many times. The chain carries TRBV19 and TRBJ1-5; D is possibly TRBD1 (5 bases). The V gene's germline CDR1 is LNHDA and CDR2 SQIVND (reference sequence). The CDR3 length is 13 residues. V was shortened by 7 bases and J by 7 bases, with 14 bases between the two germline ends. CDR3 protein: CASNPGLKQPQHF. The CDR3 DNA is TGTGCCAGTAATCCAGGGTTGAAGCAGCCCCAGCATTTT.

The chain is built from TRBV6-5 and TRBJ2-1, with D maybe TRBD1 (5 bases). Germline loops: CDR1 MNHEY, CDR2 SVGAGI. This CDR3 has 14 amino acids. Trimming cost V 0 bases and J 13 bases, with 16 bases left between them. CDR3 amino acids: CASSYSLTGLIQFF. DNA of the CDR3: TGTGCCAGCAGTTACTCCCTCACAGGTTTGATCCAGTTCTTC.

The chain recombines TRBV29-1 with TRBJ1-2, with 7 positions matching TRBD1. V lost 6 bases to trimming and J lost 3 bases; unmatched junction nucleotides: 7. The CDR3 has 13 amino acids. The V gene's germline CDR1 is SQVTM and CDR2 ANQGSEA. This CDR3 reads CSVTGTEDYGYTF. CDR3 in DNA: TGCAGCGTGACCGGGACAGAAGACTATGGCTACACCTTC.

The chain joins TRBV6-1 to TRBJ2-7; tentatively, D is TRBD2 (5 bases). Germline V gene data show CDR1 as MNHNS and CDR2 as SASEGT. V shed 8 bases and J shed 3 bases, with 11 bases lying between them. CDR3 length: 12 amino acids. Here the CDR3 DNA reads TGTGCCAGCTCGGAGGATAACTACGAGCAGTACTTC. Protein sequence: CASSEDNYEQYF.

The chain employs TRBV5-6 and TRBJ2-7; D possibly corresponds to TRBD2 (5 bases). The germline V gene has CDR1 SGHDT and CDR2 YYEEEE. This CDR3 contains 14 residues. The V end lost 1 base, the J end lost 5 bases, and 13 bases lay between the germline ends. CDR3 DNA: TGTGCCAGCAGCTTGAAATACGGGAACGACGAGCAGTACTTC. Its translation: CASSLKYGNDEQYF.

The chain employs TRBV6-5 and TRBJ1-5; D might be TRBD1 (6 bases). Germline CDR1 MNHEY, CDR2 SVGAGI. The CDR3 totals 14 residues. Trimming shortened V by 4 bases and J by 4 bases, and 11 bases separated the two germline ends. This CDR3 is CASSSLRGNQPQHF. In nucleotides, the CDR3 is TGTGCCAGCAGTTCATTAAGGGGGAATCAGCCCCAGCATTTT.

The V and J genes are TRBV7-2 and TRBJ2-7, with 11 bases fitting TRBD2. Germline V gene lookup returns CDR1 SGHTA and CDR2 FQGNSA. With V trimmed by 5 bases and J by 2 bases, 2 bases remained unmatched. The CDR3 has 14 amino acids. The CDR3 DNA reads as TGTGCCAGCAGCCCTAGCGGGAGGACCTACGAGCAGTACTTC. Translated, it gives CASSPSGRTYEQYF. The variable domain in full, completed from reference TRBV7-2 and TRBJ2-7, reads GAGVSQSPSNKVTEKGKDVELRCDPISGHTALYWYRQSLGQGLEFLIYFQGNSAPDKSGLPSDRFSAERTGGSVSTLTIQRTQQEDSAVYLCASSPSGRTYEQYFGPGTRLTVT.

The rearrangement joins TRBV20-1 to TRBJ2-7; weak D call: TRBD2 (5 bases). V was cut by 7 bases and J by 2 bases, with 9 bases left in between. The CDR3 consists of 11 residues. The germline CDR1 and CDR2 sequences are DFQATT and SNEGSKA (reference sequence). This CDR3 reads CSGELAYEQYF. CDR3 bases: TGCAGTGGGGAGTTAGCCTACGAGCAGTACTTC.

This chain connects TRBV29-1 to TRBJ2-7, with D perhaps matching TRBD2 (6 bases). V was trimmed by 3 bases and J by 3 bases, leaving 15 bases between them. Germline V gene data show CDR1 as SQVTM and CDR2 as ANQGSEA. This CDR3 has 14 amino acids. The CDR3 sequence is CSVDLGGGFYEQYF. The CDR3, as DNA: TGCAGCGTTGATCTGGGTGGAGGGTTCTACGAGCAGTACTTC.

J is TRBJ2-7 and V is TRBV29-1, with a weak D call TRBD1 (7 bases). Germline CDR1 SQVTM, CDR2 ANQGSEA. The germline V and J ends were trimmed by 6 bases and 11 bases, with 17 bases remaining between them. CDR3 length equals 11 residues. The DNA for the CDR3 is TGCAGCGTACAAGTAGGGGGGACAGAGTACTTC. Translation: CSVQVGGTEYF.

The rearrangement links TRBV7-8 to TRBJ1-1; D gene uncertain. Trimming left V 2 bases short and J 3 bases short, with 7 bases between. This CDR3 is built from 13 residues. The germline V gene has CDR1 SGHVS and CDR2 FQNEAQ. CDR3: CASSLREDTEAFF. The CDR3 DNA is TGTGCCAGCAGCTTAAGGGAGGACACTGAAGCTTTCTTT.

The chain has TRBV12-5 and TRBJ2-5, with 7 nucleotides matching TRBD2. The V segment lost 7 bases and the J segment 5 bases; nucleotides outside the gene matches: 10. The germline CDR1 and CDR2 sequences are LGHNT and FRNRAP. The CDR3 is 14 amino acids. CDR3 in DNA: TGTGCTAGTGCCATCGGACTAGATCGGGAGACCCAGTACTTC. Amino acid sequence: CASAIGLDRETQYF.

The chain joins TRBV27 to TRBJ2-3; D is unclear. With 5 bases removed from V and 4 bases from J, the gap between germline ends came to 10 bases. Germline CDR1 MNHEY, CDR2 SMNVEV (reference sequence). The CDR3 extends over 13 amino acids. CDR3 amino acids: CASSLSRSDTQYF. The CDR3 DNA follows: TGTGCCAGCAGTCTGAGTCGTTCAGATACGCAGTATTTT.

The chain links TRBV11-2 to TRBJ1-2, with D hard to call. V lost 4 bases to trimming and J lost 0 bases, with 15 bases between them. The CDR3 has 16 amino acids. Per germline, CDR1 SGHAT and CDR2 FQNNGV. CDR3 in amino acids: CASSSPGRRANYGYTF. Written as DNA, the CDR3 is TGTGCCAGCAGCTCCCCGGGGAGGCGGGCTAACTATGGCTACACCTTC. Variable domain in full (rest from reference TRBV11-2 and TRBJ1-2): EAGVAQSPRYKIIEKRQSVAFWCNPISGHATLYWYQQILGQGPKLLIQFQNNGVVDDSQLPKDRFSAERLKGVDSTLKIQPAKLEDSAVYLCASSSPGRRANYGYTFGSGTRLTVV.

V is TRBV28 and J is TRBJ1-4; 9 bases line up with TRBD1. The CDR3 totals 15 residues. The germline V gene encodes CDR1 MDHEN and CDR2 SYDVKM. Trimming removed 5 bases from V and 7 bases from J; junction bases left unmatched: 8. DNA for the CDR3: TGTGCCAGCAGTCCTCCGGGACAGGGTGGTGAAAAACTGTTTTTT. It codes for CASSPPGQGGEKLFF.

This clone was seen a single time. The CDR3 nucleotides read TGTGCCAGCAGAAACGTTGGGGGGGATTCACCCCTCCACTTT. Protein: CASRNVGGDSPLHF. The chain couples TRBV27 to TRBJ1-6; TRBD1 might be the D (5 bases). The V gene's germline CDR1 is MNHEY and CDR2 SMNVEV (reference sequence). The V end lost 6 bases, the J end lost 8 bases, and 14 bases lay between the germline ends. This CDR3 has 14 residues.